Following are 5 T cell receptor beta chains from one sample sequenced in a study of CD8 T cells in Susac syndrome. cDNA came from approximately 0.5 to 1 ug RNA primed by random hexamers. Each CDR3 protein is one row after TCRdb ran MiXCR on the immunoSEQ multiplex PCR reads. The table includes 150,000 to 200,000 distinct CDR3 sequences, approximately 93% detected once. Sequencing was carried out using CD4+ T cells from PBMCs. Every receptor here comes from a human donor with multiple sclerosis.

The chain employs TRBV12-3 or TRBV12-4 and TRBJ1-1; D call uncertain. Trimming stripped 6 bases from V and 6 bases from J, with 17 bases between. This CDR3 region has 14 residues. The CDR3 DNA reads TGTGCCAGCAGCCTCACTCAGGCGGAAGCTGAAGCTTTCTTT. Translating it yields CASSLTQAEAEAFF.

The rearrangement joins TRBV4-2 to TRBJ2-2, with D possibly TRBD2 on 5 matching bases. Germline assignment: CDR1 LGHNA and CDR2 YNFKEQ. The CDR3 extends over 14 amino acids. The germline V and J ends were trimmed by 3 bases and 8 bases, with 13 bases remaining between them. The CDR3 sequence is CASSHPGPGGELFF. CDR3 nucleotides: TGTGCCAGCAGCCATCCGGGCCCGGGAGGGGAGCTGTTTTTT.

The chain recombines TRBV29-1 with TRBJ1-2, with D perhaps TRBD1 (6 bases). Trimming stripped 6 bases from V and 2 bases from J, with 19 bases between. Germline V gives CDR1 SQVTM, CDR2 ANQGSEA. This CDR3 region has 15 residues. CDR3: CSVRTRRGYNYGYTF. For the CDR3, the DNA is TGCAGCGTGCGGACAAGAAGGGGGTACAACTATGGCTACACCTTC.

The genes are TRBV7-9 and TRBJ1-4; no reliable D call. From germline, CDR1 is SEHNR and CDR2 FQNEAQ (reference sequence). Trimming shortened V by 2 bases and J by 8 bases, and 9 bases separated the two germline ends. CDR3 length equals 13 residues. The CDR3: CASSLMRAEKLFF. DNA of the CDR3: TGTGCCAGCAGCTTAATGCGTGCAGAAAAACTGTTTTTT. Supplemented by reference TRBV7-9 and TRBJ1-4, the full variable domain reads DTGVSQNPRHKITKRGQNVTFRCDPISEHNRLYWYRQTLGQGPEFLTYFQNEAQLEKSRLLSDRFSAERPKGSFSTLEIQRTEQGDSAMYLCASSLMRAEKLFFGSGTQLSVL.

The CDR3 nucleotides are TGTGCCAGCAGCGTCGGGACAGTTTTTTGGGAGCAGTACTTC. Residues: CASSVGTVFWEQYF. The V call is TRBV27, the J call TRBJ2-7; 7 bases fit TRBD1. Germline-derived CDR1 and CDR2 are MNHEY and SMNVEV (reference sequence). The CDR3 contains 14 residues. Trimming took 6 bases from V and 7 from J; bases not matched to a gene: 12.